This T cell receptor (beta chain) is drawn from a study of cytomegalovirus exposure and HLA in healthy donors. The CDR3 totals 15 residues. Trimming took off 5 bases at V and 1 base at J, with 12 bases between the two ends. The V gene's germline CDR1 is SNHLY and CDR2 FYNNEI. PCR involved 60 Vbeta and 13 Jbeta primers. Produced via immunoSEQ multiplex PCR; TCRdb's table is partial and in-frame only. The sample lists around 200,000 clones; roughly 90% were seen once. This rearrangement joins TRBV2 to TRBJ1-5; TRBD1 is a possible D gene (5 bases). Sequencing was done on a sample of PBMCs. The TCR originated in a woman aged 18-35 years in good health and CMV-seronegative. The CDR3 loop reads CASSRAGLSNQPQHF. The CDR3 DNA is TGTGCCAGCAGTCGGGCAGGGCTAAGCAATCAGCCCCAGCATTTT. The full variable domain, with the rest looked up from reference TRBV2 and TRBJ1-5, is EPEVTQTPSHQVTQMGQEVILRCVPISNHLYFYWYRQILGQKVEFLVSFYNNEISEKSEIFDDQFSVERPDGSNFTLKIRSTKLEDSAMYFCASSRAGLSNQPQHFGDGTRLSIL.